This record looks at one T cell receptor beta chain sequence and its context. The antigen is undetermined. The V end was cut by 1 base, the J end by 0 bases, with 16 bases between. The CDR3 has 17 residues. Germline loops: CDR1 LGHNT, CDR2 FRNRAP. This specimen comes from a study of T-cell memory formation after mild COVID-19. Overall study: Clusters were largely donor specific. Findings and caveats of the study: CD4/CD8 balance characterized clones contracting day 15 to 85, and CD4+ skew characterized later expanders. Pre-infection memory harbored some responding clones, suggesting cross-reactive memory joined. The SARS-CoV-2 specificity of second-wave clones reaching peak at day 37 remained unverified.

One entry per CDR3 protein, called by TCRdb with MiXCR from the 5' RACE reads. The data contain more than 100,000 distinct CDR3 sequences, 15% to 20% of them seen just once; the ten biggest clones take up about 5.2%. The sample comprised PBMCs or a T cell subset sorted from them (not recorded which). The sequence was obtained from a man aged 18 to 30 who had mild COVID-19 (a few samples of this study predate the infection). Cell type and time point are not known. The V and J genes are TRBV12-5 and TRBJ2-7; a weak D match, TRBD1 (6 bases). The chain's CDR3 is CASGLDPRTAGSYEQYV. CDR3 nucleotides: TGTGCTAGTGGTTTGGACCCGAGGACAGCTGGCTCCTACGAGCAGTACGTC.